This TCR beta chain was recorded in a study of CD8+ T cells in alopecia areata. Overall study context: A 6-month off-drug phase came after tofacitinib, which had lasted 6 to 18 months.

Treatment given: oral pan-JAK inhibitor, 5-10 mg twice daily. Punch biopsies of lesional scalp, plus peripheral blood, were taken from alopecia areata patients. Sequencing used cDNA as its template, made by extracting RNA and reverse transcribing it. Clones were read by immunoSEQ multiplex PCR, and TCRdb kept only the in-frame ones, dropping some. The sample consists of around 70,000 clones, approximately 28% of them appearing once. About this clone: Its antigen is undetermined.

Findings of the study overall: Patients shared TCRs less clearly than mice did, possibly owing to HLA. Sequenced scalp T cells also include alphabeta T cells resident in normal skin.

The TCR sequence derives from a human donor with alopecia areata. The specimen was CD8+ T cells sorted from blood, collected at week 4, from a patient treated with tofacitinib.

CDR3 region: CASSIGANVLTF. In DNA, the CDR3 is TGTGCCAGCAGCATCGGGGCCAACGTCCTGACTTTC. This chain connects TRBV7-9 to TRBJ2-6; D remains ambiguous. Per germline, CDR1 SEHNR and CDR2 FQNEAQ (reference sequence). CDR3 length equals 12 residues. V lost 5 bases and J 4 bases, leaving 3 bases between the germline ends.